Given below is one T cell receptor beta chain in context. What it binds is unknown. This entry comes from a study of cytomegalovirus exposure and HLA in healthy donors. Study-level background: Samples from HLA-typed donors yielded approximately 80 million unique TCRs in an early data release.

The study ran its PCR with 60 Vbeta and 13 Jbeta primers. Clones were sequenced by immunoSEQ multiplex PCR, and TCRdb holds only the in-frame ones, with some missing. This table holds 140,000 or so clones, approximately 67% found once. Study results and caveats: It was shown in a later analysis that HLA-associated TCR beta chains were more clonally expanded than other, equally common chains. It was reported in a later analysis that an Asian-associated ancestry cluster showed fewer N-insertions than the 666-donor mean.

Sample: PBMCs. The source of this sequence is a woman aged 60-70 years in good health and CMV-seronegative.

The CDR3 DNA is TGTGCCAGTAGTTCCGCTGGGGGCCTTGAGCAGTTCTTC. Residues: CASSSAGGLEQFF. This chain joins TRBV19 and TRBJ2-1; perhaps TRBD1 as D (6 bases). The ends were cut back, 5 bases at V and 9 bases at J, with 14 bases in the middle. Germline CDR1 is LNHDA and CDR2 is SQIVND (reference sequence). The length of the CDR3 is 13 residues.